The 18 T cell receptor beta chains below come from one sample, sequenced in a study of blood T cell repertoires in COVID-19. Clones were sequenced by immunoSEQ multiplex PCR, and TCRdb holds only the in-frame ones, with some missing. The sample yields 140,000 or so clones, around three quarters seen once. Sequencing used peripheral blood. These receptors were collected from a man aged 45 to 65 with acute or convalescent COVID-19.

The count of this clone is one. The chain joins TRBV30 to TRBJ2-2, with a weak D call TRBD2 (7 bases). With 2 bases removed from V and 3 bases from J, the gap between germline ends came to 13 bases. The V gene's germline CDR1 is GTSNPN and CDR2 SVGIG (reference sequence). There are 15 residues in the CDR3. The CDR3 sequence: CAWSWGGPDTGELFF. CDR3 nucleotides: TGTGCCTGGAGTTGGGGGGGCCCAGACACCGGGGAGCTGTTTTTT.

V and J are TRBV5-1 and TRBJ1-1, with D tentatively TRBD1 (5 bases). Per the germline V gene, CDR1 is SGHRS and CDR2 is YFSETQ. V was pared by 4 bases and J by 4 bases, with 11 bases between. CDR3 length: 13 residues. CDR3 loop: CASSGGVGTEAFF. Here the CDR3 DNA reads TGCGCCAGCAGCGGAGGGGTTGGCACTGAAGCTTTCTTT.

This chain connects TRBV2 to TRBJ2-3; D call uncertain. Germline V CDR1 and CDR2: SNHLY, FYNNEI. This CDR3 comprises 14 residues. The V end was cut by 1 base, the J end by 6 bases, with 11 bases between. CDR3: CASSEDSRVDTQYF. CDR3 bases: TGTGCCAGCAGTGAAGATAGCCGAGTGGATACGCAGTATTTT. Based on the CDR3 plus reference TRBV2 and TRBJ2-3, the full variable domain is EPEVTQTPSHQVTQMGQEVILRCVPISNHLYFYWYRQILGQKVEFLVSFYNNEISEKSEIFDDQFSVERPDGSNFTLKIRSTKLEDSAMYFCASSEDSRVDTQYFGPGTRLTVL.

The chain is built from TRBV24-1 and TRBJ1-1; D uncertain. V lost 9 bases to trimming and J lost 1 base, with 11 bases between them. The length of the CDR3 is 13 residues. CDR1 KGHDR and CDR2 SFDVKD come from the germline V gene. For the CDR3, the DNA is TGTGCCACCTACCTGGCCCCGAACACTGAAGCTTTCTTT. Its protein is CATYLAPNTEAFF.

This chain joins TRBV7-5 and TRBJ1-3; the listed D gene, TRBD1, was not tested against the DNA. TRBV7-5 is a listed pseudogene. The CDR3 contains 14 residues. The CDR3 here is CVRSFAGAGNTIYF. The CDR3 bases are TGTGTCAGAAGCTTTGCAGGGGCTGGAAACACCATATATTTT.

About this clone: This sample includes further DNA sequences coding for the same CDR3. The J gene is TRBJ1-5, the V gene TRBV6-6; D is undetermined. CDR3 length equals 13 residues. CDR1 MNHNY and CDR2 SVGAGI come from the germline V gene (reference sequence). The ends were cut back, 2 bases at V and 0 bases at J, with 2 bases in the middle. Here the CDR3 DNA reads TGTGCCAGCAGTTACCTTAGCAATCAGCCCCAGCATTTT. It translates to CASSYLSNQPQHF.

The chain carries TRBV27 and TRBJ1-5; no reliable D call. The CDR3 has 12 amino acids. Deletions cut 1 base from V and 7 bases from J, with 5 bases between. The germline V gene encodes CDR1 MNHEY and CDR2 SMNVEV (reference sequence). The CDR3 protein is CASSLLGQPQHF. DNA for the CDR3: TGTGCCAGCAGTTTATTGGGCCAGCCCCAGCATTTT.

V usage is TRBV24-1 and J usage is TRBJ1-1; 8 bases match TRBD1. In germline, CDR1 is KGHDR, CDR2 SFDVKD. The CDR3 is 13 residues long. V shed 3 bases and J 4 bases; nucleotides not matched to a gene: 0. CDR3 sequence reads: CATSDTGGTEAFF. CDR3 DNA: TGTGCCACCAGTGATACAGGGGGCACTGAAGCTTTCTTT.

The chain links TRBV5-6 to TRBJ1-2; 7 bases align to TRBD1. The V gene's germline CDR1 is SGHDT and CDR2 YYEEEE. There are 12 residues in the CDR3. Trimming cost V 2 bases and J 8 bases; bases outside gene matches: 3. The CDR3 DNA reads TGTGCCAGCAGCTTAGACAGGGACGGCTACACCTTC. Translated, it gives CASSLDRDGYTF.

Comment on this clone: Other nucleotide sequences in the sample specify the same CDR3. The rearrangement links TRBV6-5 to TRBJ2-1; TRBD2 agrees at 10 bases. CDR3 length: 15 amino acids. Germline loops: CDR1 MNHEY, CDR2 SVGAGI. Trimming at V came to 0 bases and at J to 8 bases, leaving 4 bases not matched to a gene. The CDR3 DNA reads as TGTGCCAGCAGTTACTCGAGCGGGGGGGGCTATGAGCAGTTCTTC. Residues: CASSYSSGGGYEQFF.

The V and J genes are TRBV6-6 and TRBJ2-1, with TRBD1 matching over 11 bases. The CDR3 sequence is 18 residues long. In germline, CDR1 is MNHNY, CDR2 SVGAGI (reference sequence). V gave up 5 bases and J gave up 8 bases; unmatched junction bases: 17. The DNA for the CDR3 is TGTGCCAGCAGTCGGGGGCGGGACAGGGGGTTCCTAGGGTATGAGCAGTTCTTC. This translates into CASSRGRDRGFLGYEQFF.

The chain joins TRBV6-5 to TRBJ1-4; a weak D match, TRBD1 (6 bases). Looked up from germline, CDR1 is MNHEY and CDR2 is SVGAGI. V was clipped by 0 bases and J by 7 bases, with 12 bases between them. The CDR3 has 15 amino acids. This CDR3 reads CASSYSGDTTEKLFF. The CDR3 DNA reads as TGTGCCAGCAGTTACTCCGGGGACACGACTGAAAAACTGTTTTTT.

The rearrangement uses TRBV18 and TRBJ1-5; 11 bases map to TRBD1. The ends lost 6 bases at V and 5 bases at J; junction bases unmatched: 3. The CDR3 contains 14 residues. Germline lookup yields CDR1 KGHSH and CDR2 LQKENI. The CDR3 DNA is TGTGCCAGCTCCCAGGACAGGGGGCATCAGCCCCAGCATTTT. This encodes CASSQDRGHQPQHF.

V gene TRBV5-5 combines with J gene TRBJ1-2, with TRBD1 matching over 7 bases. From germline, CDR1 is SGHKS and CDR2 YYEKEE (reference sequence). V shed 4 bases and J 2 bases; nucleotides not matched to a gene: 5. The CDR3 spans 14 residues. CDR3 in amino acids: CASSIQGLNYGYTF. The CDR3 nucleotides read TGTGCCAGCAGCATACAGGGGTTAAACTATGGCTACACCTTC.

J is TRBJ2-3 and V is TRBV11-2; tentatively, D is TRBD2 (7 bases). Trimming removed 1 base at V and 0 bases at J, with 11 bases between. Germline CDR1 and CDR2: SGHAT and FQNNGV. The length of the CDR3 is 16 residues. Here the CDR3 DNA reads TGTGCCAGCAGCTTAGTCGCGGGGGCAAGCACAGATACGCAGTATTTT. The encoded protein is CASSLVAGASTDTQYF.

This clone came up a few times. The J gene is TRBJ1-1, the V gene TRBV19, with a weak D call TRBD1 (6 bases). The germline gives CDR1 LNHDA, CDR2 SQIVND (reference sequence). Trimming shortened V by 10 bases and J by 7 bases, and 25 bases separated the two germline ends. The CDR3 is 15 residues long. The CDR3 coding sequence is TGTGCCACCGGAGGCGGCAGGGGAAAAAGGGATGAAGCTTTCTTT. Translated: CATGGGRGKRDEAFF.

The genes are TRBV5-1 and TRBJ1-2; D gene uncertain. The CDR3 runs to 16 residues. CDR1 is SGHRS, CDR2 YFSETQ, per germline. Trimming stripped 4 bases from V and 8 bases from J, with 24 bases between. CDR3 protein: CASSEDWTPLGGGYTF. In DNA form, the CDR3 reads TGCGCCAGCAGCGAGGATTGGACTCCGCTCGGTGGCGGCTACACCTTC. The full variable domain, in which reference TRBV5-1 and TRBJ1-2 provide the parts outside the CDR3, is KAGVTQTPRYLIKTRGQQVTLSCSPISGHRSVSWYQQTPGQGLQFLFEYFSETQRNKGNFPGRFSGRQFSNSRSEMNVSTLELGDSALYLCASSEDWTPLGGGYTFGSGTRLTVV.

The rearrangement joins TRBV7-2 to TRBJ2-1; 10 bases line up with TRBD2. CDR3 length: 15 amino acids. CDR1 is SGHTA and CDR2 is FQGNSA in the germline V gene. V trimming: 4 bases; J trimming: 13 bases; junction bases outside the gene matches: 13. The CDR3 bases are TGTGCCAGCAGCTCTGGGGGTGGTCTAGCGGGGGTACAGTTCTTC. It yields the protein CASSSGGGLAGVQFF.